This TCR beta chain was identified in a study of persistence of HIV-infected CD4 T cells (dated by TCRdb to the early 2020s). A note on the overall study: Participants had been on suppressive ART for a median of roughly eight years. Peripheral blood samples of up to roughly 180 mL were obtained at multiple time points, with the exception of two participants, for whom leukapheresis was performed at a single time point. Anti-CD3/anti-CD28 stimulation activated a higher proportion of cells, with a lower memory fraction, than antigen stimulation. CMV- and HIV-1 Gag-responding CD4+ T cells were isolated from ART-treated individuals so that antigen-driven clonal expansion of HIV-1-infected cells could be examined. Proviral sequencing was used to assess clonality among infected cells, whereas TCRbeta sequencing gauged the clonality of all cells within each sorted population. For the TCR cluster analysis across participants, roughly eight participants were included for CMV and more than 5 participants for Gag. What the authors observed across the whole study: Few individuals were included in the study, and only a limited range of antigens was tested. Antigen-responding cells were enriched for degenerate expanded CDR3beta sequences, which suggests convergent selection of CD4+ responses to CMV and Gag. Bulk TCR analyses could not be limited to the rare CMV-responding cells that actually contained HIV-1 proviruses. TCR oligoclonality correlated with proviral oligoclonality within the same sorted populations. Significantly lower TCRbeta richness was observed in CMV- and Gag-responding cells than in anti-CD3/anti-CD28-responding cells, and higher oligoclonality was observed in CMV-responding cells than in CD3/CD28-stimulated and Gag-responding cells.

The treatment or condition label here, explained by the study, means: suppressive antiretroviral therapy. As a nonspecific positive control representing the CD4+ T cell repertoire, cells were stimulated with anti-CD3/anti-CD28 magnetic beads. Sorting of responding CD4+ T cells was based on upregulation of both CD40 ligand and CD69. HIV-1-infected adults in whom suppressive ART had been started during chronic infection were enrolled as participants. Plasma HIV-1 RNA had been undetectable (below 50 copies/mL) in participants for at least 4 years. To be included, a participant needed positive CMV serology and a CD4+ T cell count above 400 cells/uL. Before stimulation, PBMCs were isolated using density centrifugation and depleted of CD8+ T cells. For roughly 18 hours, CD8-depleted PBMCs were stimulated with anti-CD28/CD49d costimulation, a CD40-blocking antibody, and enfuvirtide, which was added to prevent new infections. Cell sorting was done on a Beckman Coulter MoFlo Legacy or XDP sorter, and dead cells were excluded with propidium iodide. For samples with more than one million cells, genomic DNA was extracted with the QIAamp DNA Mini Kit, and for all other samples the Quick-DNA Microprep Kit was used.

About this clone: Its antigen is unknown. No quality values exist for individual bases; no much larger clone is one base distant.

V gives up 4 bases and J gives up 1 base, and the segment between their germline ends measures 10 bases. Taken from cysteine to phenylalanine, the CDR3 has 14 residues. Only the CDR3 region is kept as DNA, spanning 42 bases read in frame from base 1. The immunoSEQ hsTCRB assay version 4, run in survey mode, was used to sequence TCRbeta repertoires from genomic DNA. For TCRbeta sequencing, genomic DNA was diluted to about 10 ng/uL, with up to about 1 ug used per sample. Per the original workflow: TCRbeta data were analyzed in ImmunoSeq Analyzer 3.0, with diversity computed on productive nucleotide rearrangements. The improved Chao index was used to estimate lower-bound TCR diversity, and the Gini coefficient was used to estimate clonality using the Immunarch R package. Nucleotide rearrangements that differed but encoded the same CDR3beta amino acid sequence were counted as separate clonotypes. Differential abundance analysis found TCRbeta sequences that were significantly enriched in antigen-responding cells compared with anti-CD3/anti-CD28-activated cells. GLIPH2 clustered TCRs by predicted peptide-MHC specificity, both within individual participants and across merged participant data sets. TCRdb holds this immuneACCESS table with in-frame rearrangements only. Some clones are missing; in checked studies, unresolved V genes explain under half, and the rest has no known cause. That table is the source of V, J and clone size, and D and trimming were worked out from the DNA. The table for this sample lists around 35,000 clones; roughly 87% of them were counted only once. About 1.3% of the sample goes to the ten largest clones.

Sequenced material: CD4+ T cells sorted from PBMCs after approximately 18-hour stimulation, taken from a patient who received antiretroviral therapy. What this sample's cell subset or site label stands for: CD40L+CD69+ CD4 T cells responding to anti-CD3/anti-CD28 beads, representing the overall repertoire. The rearranged segments are TRBV23-1 and TRBJ2-5; the D gene is possibly TRBD1, with 7 bases matching. TRBV23-1 is filed as an ORF, its function uncertain. This clonotype was obtained from an adult man with HIV who was CMV-seropositive. The sequenced DNA is TGCGCCAGCAGTCGCGGGACAGCCCAAGAGACCCAGTACTTC. Its protein reads: CASSRGTAQETQYF.